Following are 14 T cell receptor beta chains from one sample sequenced in a study of response to subunit inactivated influenza vaccine (dated by TCRdb to the late 2010s). Receptors were amplified or captured by RT-PCR. Sequencing was performed on an Illumina HiSeq 2500. Starting from the raw public reads, TCRdb applied fastp trimming at Q25, assembled clones with MiXCR and retained in-frame beta chains. Each CDR3 protein gets just one entry, which takes the most common genes and DNA from the rows behind it. This sample is represented by roughly 500,000 distinct CDR3 sequences; approximately 17% of them were singletons. The ten largest clonotypes hold 3% of the sample. This material consisted of CD4+ T cells sorted from PBMCs, taken 23 months after vaccination. The receptors were sampled from a man in his fifties or sixties who received an inactivated influenza vaccine. Donor details come from another sample of the same person, matched by shared clones.

The chain links TRBV5-6 to TRBJ2-2; 11 bases fit TRBD1. Trimming took 2 bases from V and 5 from J; bases not matched to a gene: 2. Germline CDR1 reads SGHDT; CDR2 reads YYEEEE. The CDR3 has 15 amino acids. Written as DNA, the CDR3 is TGTGCCAGCAGCTTCCGGGACAGGGGGACCGGGGAGCTGTTTTTT. Translated, it gives CASSFRDRGTGELFF.

In this sample, this clonotype turned up a few times. This chain connects TRBV6-1 to TRBJ2-2; 7 bases fit TRBD1. V dropped 6 bases and J dropped 5; count of bases not matched to a gene: 3. The CDR3 consists of 13 residues. Germline loops: CDR1 MNHNS, CDR2 SASEGT. The CDR3: CASRTGWTGELFF. The CDR3, as DNA: TGTGCCAGCAGGACAGGGTGGACCGGGGAGCTGTTTTTT.

This clonotype has just a few counts. This rearrangement joins TRBV3-1 to TRBJ1-1; possible D gene TRBD1, 6 bases. With 7 bases removed from V and 4 bases from J, the gap between germline ends came to 19 bases. This CDR3 is built from 15 residues. CDR1 is LGHDT and CDR2 is YNNKEL in the germline V gene (reference sequence). Written as DNA, the CDR3 is TGTGCCAGCAAAAGGGCGAGCGGGGGCCTCACTGAAGCTTTCTTT. Protein product: CASKRASGGLTEAFF. The full variable domain, completed using reference TRBV3-1 and TRBJ1-1, is DTAVSQTPKYLVTQMGNDKSIKCEQNLGHDTMYWYKQDSKKFLKIMFSYNNKELIINETVPNRFSPKSPDKAHLNLHINSLELGDSAVYFCASKRASGGLTEAFFGQGTRLTVV.

This clonotype was seen repeatedly, ten times or more. V gene TRBV29-1 combines with J gene TRBJ2-1; 8 positions agree with TRBD2. The V gene end was trimmed by 5 bases and the J gene end by 7 bases; junction bases not matched to a gene: 13. The CDR3 extends over 15 amino acids. Germline V gene lookup returns CDR1 SQVTM and CDR2 ANQGSEA. CDR3 loop: CSVRPAGEVRNEQFF. The CDR3 bases are TGCAGCGTTCGGCCAGCGGGAGAAGTACGGAATGAGCAGTTCTTC.

This clonotype has just a few counts. In DNA, the CDR3 is TGCAGCGTAGGGCGGGACAGAAACGAGCAGTACTTC. This gives the protein CSVGRDRNEQYF. The V and J genes are TRBV29-1 and TRBJ2-7, with a tentative D call TRBD1 (7 bases). The V gene's germline CDR1 is SQVTM and CDR2 ANQGSEA. V was trimmed by 6 bases and J by 5 bases, leaving 14 bases between them. The CDR3 covers 12 residues.

This clonotype was counted between two and nine times. The chain employs TRBV6-2 or TRBV6-3 and TRBJ2-1, with 15 bases lining up with TRBD2. CDR3 length: 19 amino acids. V gave up 0 bases and J gave up 2 bases; unmatched junction bases: 5. Germline V gives CDR1 MNHEY, CDR2 SVGEGT. CDR3 DNA: TGTGCCAGCAGTTACTCGAGTAGGACTAGCGGGAGGGCCTACAATGAGCAGTTCTTC. Translated, it gives CASSYSSRTSGRAYNEQFF.

Only a few counts were recorded for this clonotype. V usage is TRBV30 and J usage is TRBJ2-1; D unclear. Trimming left V 0 bases short and J 0 bases short, with 6 bases between. Germline loops: CDR1 GTSNPN, CDR2 SVGIG (reference sequence). The CDR3 loop spans 14 amino acids. CDR3 region: CAWSVGPSYNEQFF. CDR3 DNA sequence: TGTGCCTGGAGTGTAGGGCCCTCCTACAATGAGCAGTTCTTC.

This clonotype was observed a handful of times. The V gene is TRBV5-1, the J gene TRBJ2-3, with TRBD2 matching 13 bases. V was clipped by 2 bases and J by 5 bases; unmatched bases: 5. CDR1 is SGHRS and CDR2 is YFSETQ in the germline V gene. CDR3 length equals 16 residues. DNA for the CDR3: TGCGCCAGCAGCTTAAGAACTAGCGGGGGGGTAGATACGCAGTATTTT. Translating it yields CASSLRTSGGVDTQYF. Complete variable domain (other parts from reference TRBV5-1 and TRBJ2-3): KAGVTQTPRYLIKTRGQQVTLSCSPISGHRSVSWYQQTPGQGLQFLFEYFSETQRNKGNFPGRFSGRQFSNSRSEMNVSTLELGDSALYLCASSLRTSGGVDTQYFGPGTRLTVL.

The chain is built from TRBV7-8 and TRBJ1-1; D might be TRBD1 (6 bases). The germline V and J ends were trimmed by 0 bases and 3 bases, with 20 bases remaining between them. CDR1 is SGHVS and CDR2 is FQNEAQ in the germline V gene. This CDR3 has 18 residues. The CDR3 DNA sequence: TGTGCCAGCAGCTTAGCTTATCCCCAAGGGGGAGGGTACACTGAAGCTTTCTTT. This encodes CASSLAYPQGGGYTEAFF.

This clonotype was found many times. CDR3 coding DNA: TGCGCCAGCAGCTTGGATGGGGGATTTGGTCAGCCCCAGCATTTT. The encoded protein is CASSLDGGFGQPQHF. The chain joins TRBV5-1 to TRBJ1-5, with D perhaps TRBD1 (5 bases). Germline V gene sequence: CDR1 SGHRS, CDR2 YFSETQ. V lost 0 bases to trimming and J lost 6 bases, with 13 bases between them. The CDR3 has 15 amino acids.

This chain joins TRBV7-6 and TRBJ2-5; tentatively, D is TRBD1 (6 bases). CDR1 and CDR2 from the germline V gene are SGHVS and FNYEAQ. This CDR3 contains 13 residues. V gave up 4 bases and J gave up 4 bases, with 10 bases separating them. The CDR3 loop is CASSSLGGETQYF. The CDR3 DNA follows: TGTGCCAGCAGCTCCTTAGGGGGAGAGACCCAGTACTTC.

The chain carries TRBV6-6 and TRBJ1-2, with TRBD1 matching over 8 bases. Germline loops: CDR1 MNHNY, CDR2 SVGAGI (reference sequence). The CDR3 spans 13 residues. J was trimmed by 5 bases and V by 6 bases; bases with no gene match: 5. The DNA of the CDR3 is TGTGCCAGCAGCAACGACAGGGGATATGGCTACACCTTC. Amino acids: CASSNDRGYGYTF.

The V gene is TRBV29-1, the J gene TRBJ1-1, with TRBD1 identical over 10 bases. With 6 bases clipped from V and 0 bases from J, the junction kept 4 bases outside the gene matches. The germline V gene has CDR1 SQVTM and CDR2 ANQGSEA. CDR3 size: 14 residues. CDR3 DNA sequence: TGCAGCGTGGACAGGGGGGCCGTGAACACTGAAGCTTTCTTT. Protein product: CSVDRGAVNTEAFF.

The chain joins TRBV2 to TRBJ2-7; tentative D call: TRBD1 (5 bases). V gave up 7 bases and J gave up 3 bases, with 16 bases separating them. CDR1 is SNHLY and CDR2 is FYNNEI in the germline V gene. This CDR3 is 14 amino acids long. Here the CDR3 reads CASTLTATLYEQYF. In nucleotides, the CDR3 is TGTGCCAGCACTCTGACAGCTACTCTCTACGAGCAGTACTTC.